These T cell receptor beta chains were read from a single sample in a study of control samples from healthy donors and cancer patients. TCRdb keeps only in-frame clones here, not all; method: immunoSEQ multiplex PCR. The data contain approximately 97,000 clones, roughly 80% of them singletons. The sequenced material came from blood. The receptors derive from a man in his thirties or forties in good health. Both conserved end residues are part of each CDR3. Each record gives: CDR3 DNA, CDR3 protein, J gene, V gene, D gene, clone size. The D gene is left open where the match is weak. Part of the rows lack a size; the others show once, few, many or a class for expanded clones.

TGTGCCAGCAGCGGCTTTAGGGCGAGGGAAGCTTTCTTT,CASSGFRAREAFF,TRBJ1-1,TRBV2,-,once
TGCGCCAGCAGCCAAGGACAGGGGTTGGCCAAAAACATTCAGTACTTC,CASSQGQGLAKNIQYF,TRBJ2-4,TRBV4-1,TRBD1,-
TGTGCCAGCAGTTGGGACCGATCTGAAGCTTTCTTT,CASSWDRSEAFF,TRBJ1-1,TRBV6-6,-,-
TGTGCCAGCTCACCAGAGGGTTACTATGGCTACACCTTC,CASSPEGYYGYTF,TRBJ1-2,TRBV18,-,-
TGCGCCAGCAGCTGGAGTCCGGGGGGGTCAAATACGCAGTATTTT,CASSWSPGGSNTQYF,TRBJ2-3,TRBV5-1,TRBD2,-
TGTGCCAGCAGTCAGGAGGGGACTGGGGCCAACGTCCTGACTTTC,CASSQEGTGANVLTF,TRBJ2-6,TRBV28,-,-
TGTGCCAGCAGCCAAAGGAGGGGTCTAAATACCGGGGAGCTGTTTTTT,CASSQRRGLNTGELFF,TRBJ2-2,TRBV14,-,-
TGTGCCATCCGTAAGGACAGGGCTACCTATGGCTACACCTTC,CAIRKDRATYGYTF,TRBJ1-2,TRBV10-3,TRBD1,few
TGTGCCAGCAGCCAGGTTCGGACAGGGGGCACTGAAGCTTTCTTT,CASSQVRTGGTEAFF,TRBJ1-1,TRBV3-1/TRBV3-2,TRBD1,-
TGTGCCAGCTCACTCATGACGACAGGGGGCATACCCCCGAGCTCTGGAAACACCATATATTTT,CASSLMTTGGIPPSSGNTIYF,TRBJ1-3,TRBV18,TRBD1,-
TGTGCCAGCAGTTTCCTCGGAGCTACCGGGGAGCTGTTTTTT,CASSFLGATGELFF,TRBJ2-2,TRBV25-1,-,-
TGTGCCAGCAGCTTAGCTTTGGGACGGCCCTATGGCTACACCTTC,CASSLALGRPYGYTF,TRBJ1-2,TRBV7-9,-,-
TGTGCCAGCAGCCCTGACAGGGCTGGGGCCAACGTCCTGACTTTC,CASSPDRAGANVLTF,TRBJ2-6,TRBV2,TRBD1,-
TGTGCCAGCAGCCCCCGGGTGCGGGGGGGCATCGGGGAGCTGTTTTTT,CASSPRVRGGIGELFF,TRBJ2-2,TRBV5-6,TRBD2,-
TGCGCCAGCACCTTGACAGGGAACACCGGGGAGCTGTTTTTT,CASTLTGNTGELFF,TRBJ2-2,TRBV5-1,-,-
TGTGCCAGCAGCAGGGCTTGGTCCACTGAAGCTTTCTTT,CASSRAWSTEAFF,TRBJ1-1,TRBV2,-,-
TGTGCCAGCAGTTTATCCACAGCCCTACACCTTTCGCCGTTTGCAACTAATGAAAAACTGTTTTTT,CASSLSTALHLSPFATNEKLFF,TRBJ1-4,TRBV27,-,-
TGTGCCAGCAGCATCCGGGACTTCTCCTACAATGAGCAGTTCTTC,CASSIRDFSYNEQFF,TRBJ2-1,TRBV7-2,-,-
TGTGCCAGCAGCCGACAGGGTAGTAGCTATGGCTACACCTTC,CASSRQGSSYGYTF,TRBJ1-2,TRBV28,TRBD1,-
TGTGCCAGCAGCCCGGGACCTCATCAGCCCCAGCATTTT,CASSPGPHQPQHF,TRBJ1-5,TRBV5-6,-,-
TGTGCCAGCAGCGAGCGGGGGGTAGACGAGCAGTACTTC,CASSERGVDEQYF,TRBJ2-7,TRBV6-5,TRBD2,-
TGCGCCAGCAGCCAAGATCCCGGGGGGTGCTCCTACAATGAGCAGTTCTTC,CASSQDPGGCSYNEQFF,TRBJ2-1,TRBV4-1,TRBD2,-
TGTGCCAGCAGTAAGGGACCTGTTACCGGGGAGCTGTTTTTT,CASSKGPVTGELFF,TRBJ2-2,TRBV27,-,once
TGCGCCAGCGGGGGACAGGGTCCGGGAAACACCATATATTTT,CASGGQGPGNTIYF,TRBJ1-3,TRBV5-1,TRBD1,-
TGTGCCTGGGGACCGAACACTGAAGCTTTCTTT,CAWGPNTEAFF,TRBJ1-1,TRBV30,-,-
TGCGCCAGCAGCTTGGAAGCGGGATTCAGGGAGCTGTTTTTT,CASSLEAGFRELFF,TRBJ2-2,TRBV5-1,TRBD2,-
TGTGCCAGCAGCTTGTATTCTGTGACAGGGGTTCAGCCCCAGCATTTT,CASSLYSVTGVQPQHF,TRBJ1-5,TRBV7-3,TRBD1,-
TGTGCCAGCAGTTCTGGGACTAGCGGGGGGGCGGGGAATGAGCAGTTCTTC,CASSSGTSGGAGNEQFF,TRBJ2-1,TRBV27,TRBD2,-
TGTGCCATCAGTGAACAGCTGAATCAGCCCCAGCATTTT,CAISEQLNQPQHF,TRBJ1-5,TRBV10-3,-,-
TGTGCCAGCAGCCGTCCCAGTTATGGCTACACCTTC,CASSRPSYGYTF,TRBJ1-2,TRBV28,-,-